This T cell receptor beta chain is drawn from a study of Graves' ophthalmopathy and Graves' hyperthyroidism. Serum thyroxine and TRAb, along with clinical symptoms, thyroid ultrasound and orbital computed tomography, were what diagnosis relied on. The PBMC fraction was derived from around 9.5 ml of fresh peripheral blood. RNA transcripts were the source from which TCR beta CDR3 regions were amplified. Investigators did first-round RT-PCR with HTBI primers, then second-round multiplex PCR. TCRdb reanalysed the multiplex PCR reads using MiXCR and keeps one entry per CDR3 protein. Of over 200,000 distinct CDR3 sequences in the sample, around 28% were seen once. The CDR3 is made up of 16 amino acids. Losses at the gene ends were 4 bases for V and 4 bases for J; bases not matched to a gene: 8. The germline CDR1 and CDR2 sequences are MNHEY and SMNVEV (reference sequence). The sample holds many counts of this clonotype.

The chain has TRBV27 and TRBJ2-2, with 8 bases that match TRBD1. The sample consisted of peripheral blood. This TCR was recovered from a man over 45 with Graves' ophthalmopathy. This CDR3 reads CASSSPRTGSTGELFF. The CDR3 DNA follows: TGTGCCAGCAGTTCCCCCCGGACAGGGAGCACCGGGGAGCTGTTTTTT.